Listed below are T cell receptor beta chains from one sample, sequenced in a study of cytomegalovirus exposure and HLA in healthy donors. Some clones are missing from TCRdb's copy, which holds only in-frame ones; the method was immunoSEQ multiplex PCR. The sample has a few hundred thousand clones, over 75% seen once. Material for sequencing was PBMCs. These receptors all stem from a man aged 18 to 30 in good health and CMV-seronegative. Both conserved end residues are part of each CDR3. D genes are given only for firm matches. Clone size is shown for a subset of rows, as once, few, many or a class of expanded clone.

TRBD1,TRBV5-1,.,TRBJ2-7,TGCGCCAGCAGCTTCCTCGGACAGGGAGGCTACGAGCAGTACTTC,CASSFLGQGGYEQYF
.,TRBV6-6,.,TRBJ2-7,TGTGCCAGCAGTTACTCGGTGGCCACCTCCTACGAGCAGTACTTC,CASSYSVATSYEQYF
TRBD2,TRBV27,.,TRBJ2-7,TGTGCCAGCAGTTGGAAGACTAGCGGTTCCTACGAGCAGTACTTC,CASSWKTSGSYEQYF
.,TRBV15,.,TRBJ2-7,TGTGCCACCAGCAGAGAAAGGGCAGGGTGGCCCTACGAGCAGTACTTC,CATSRERAGWPYEQYF
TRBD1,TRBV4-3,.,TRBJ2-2,TGCGCCAGCAGTCCCGACAGGGTCCTCACCGGGGAGCTGTTTTTT,CASSPDRVLTGELFF
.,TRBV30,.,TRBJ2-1,TGTGCCTGGAGTGGGCTTTCCTACAATGAGCAGTTCTTC,CAWSGLSYNEQFF
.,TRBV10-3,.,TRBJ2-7,TGTGCCATCAGTGATCAGGGGCAGGGGGGCTCCTACGAGCAGTACTTC,CAISDQGQGGSYEQYF
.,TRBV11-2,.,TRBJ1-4,TGTGCCAGCAGCTTAGAGCGTGTCGGGGGTGAAAAACTGTTTTTT,CASSLERVGGEKLFF
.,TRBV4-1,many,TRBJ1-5,TGCGCCAGCAGCCAGGAGGCAGAGGCCGCGATCTATCAGCCCCAGCATTTT,CASSQEAEAAIYQPQHF
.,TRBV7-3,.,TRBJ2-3,TGTGCCAGCAGCACAACACCCACAGATACGCAGTATTTT,CASSTTPTDTQYF
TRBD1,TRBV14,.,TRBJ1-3,TGTGCCAGCAGCCAGGACAGGTGGGCTGGAAACACCATATATTTT,CASSQDRWAGNTIYF
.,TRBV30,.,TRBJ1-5,TGTGCCTGGAGTGAATTGGGAGGTGGTCCTTCAGGACAGCCCCAGCATTTT,CAWSELGGGPSGQPQHF
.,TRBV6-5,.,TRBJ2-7,TGTGCCAGCAGTTACGCCTTCCTAGCGAGCACCTACGAGCAGTACTTC,CASSYAFLASTYEQYF
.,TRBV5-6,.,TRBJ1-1,TGTGCCAGCAGCGAAACACAGGGACCGAACACTGAAGCTTTCTTT,CASSETQGPNTEAFF
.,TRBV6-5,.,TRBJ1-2,TGTGCCAGCAGTCCGCGGGATAGGGCCCATGGCTACACCTTC,CASSPRDRAHGYTF
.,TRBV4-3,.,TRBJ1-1,TGCGCCAGCAGCCAAGCCGGGACAAGGGGTTTGAACACTGAAGCTTTCTTT,CASSQAGTRGLNTEAFF
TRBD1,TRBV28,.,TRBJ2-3,TGTGCCAGCAGGACAGGGTGGTCAGATACGCAGTATTTT,CASRTGWSDTQYF
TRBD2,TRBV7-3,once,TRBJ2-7,TGTGCCAGCAGCCTAATAGCGGGGAGCTCCTACGAGCAGTACTTC,CASSLIAGSSYEQYF
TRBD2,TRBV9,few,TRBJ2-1,TGTGCCAGCAGCTCGCAGACTAGCCGCTCCTACAATGAGCAGTTCTTC,CASSSQTSRSYNEQFF
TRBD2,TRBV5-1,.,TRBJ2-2,TGCGCCAGCAGCTGGACTAGCGGGGTGGACACCGGGGAGCTGTTTTTT,CASSWTSGVDTGELFF
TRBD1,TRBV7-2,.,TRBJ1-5,TGTGCCAGCAGCTTAGCAGGGGGCAACAATCAGCCCCAGCATTTT,CASSLAGGNNQPQHF
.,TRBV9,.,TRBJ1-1,TGTGCCAGCAGCGTAGGTGCAGGGGTGAACACTGAAGCTTTCTTT,CASSVGAGVNTEAFF
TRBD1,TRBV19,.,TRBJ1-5,TGTGCCAGTAGTGTGGGACAGGGCGGCAATCAGCCCCAGCATTTT,CASSVGQGGNQPQHF
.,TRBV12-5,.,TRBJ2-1,TGTGCTAGTGGTTTGTGGGGCGGGGCGGGCAATGAGCAGTTCTTC,CASGLWGGAGNEQFF
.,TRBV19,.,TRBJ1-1,TGTGCCAGTAGTATGACTATGAACACTGAAGCTTTCTTT,CASSMTMNTEAFF
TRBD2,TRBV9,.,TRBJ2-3,TGTGCCAGCAGCCTTCCCCCTGGACTAGCGGGACCAGATACGCAGTATTTT,CASSLPPGLAGPDTQYF
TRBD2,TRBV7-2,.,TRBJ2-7,TGTGCCAGCAGCCCTTTGGGCGGGGGTCTCTACGAGCAGTACTTC,CASSPLGGGLYEQYF
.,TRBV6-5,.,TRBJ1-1,TGTGCCAGCAGCTTGACAGGCGCTGAAGCTTTCTTT,CASSLTGAEAFF